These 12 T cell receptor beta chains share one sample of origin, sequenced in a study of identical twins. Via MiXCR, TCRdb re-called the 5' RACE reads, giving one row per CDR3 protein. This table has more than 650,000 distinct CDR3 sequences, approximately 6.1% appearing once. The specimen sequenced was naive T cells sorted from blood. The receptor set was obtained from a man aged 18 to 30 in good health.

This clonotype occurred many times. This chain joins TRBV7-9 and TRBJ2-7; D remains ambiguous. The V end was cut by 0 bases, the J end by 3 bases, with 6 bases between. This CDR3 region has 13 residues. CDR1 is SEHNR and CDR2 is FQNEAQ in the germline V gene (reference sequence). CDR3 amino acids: CASSLASVYEQYF. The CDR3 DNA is TGTGCCAGCAGCTTAGCGTCAGTCTACGAGCAGTACTTC.

The CDR3 DNA follows: TGTGCCAGCAGCTTAGTCGGCGGGACTGGCAACGAGCAGTACTTC. Translation gives CASSLVGGTGNEQYF. The chain uses TRBV7-9 and TRBJ2-7; D is possibly TRBD2 (6 bases). This CDR3 is built from 15 residues. CDR1 and CDR2 (germline): SEHNR, FQNEAQ (reference sequence). The V gene lost 1 base and the J gene lost 5 bases, with 15 bases spanning the gap.

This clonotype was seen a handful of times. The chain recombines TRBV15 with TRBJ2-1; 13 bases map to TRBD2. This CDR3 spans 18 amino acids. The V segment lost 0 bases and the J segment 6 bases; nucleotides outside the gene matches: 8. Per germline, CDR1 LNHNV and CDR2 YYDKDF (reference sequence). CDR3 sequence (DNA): TGTGCCACCAGCAGAGATATTCCTACTAGCGGGAGGGCCAATGAGCAGTTCTTC. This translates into CATSRDIPTSGRANEQFF.

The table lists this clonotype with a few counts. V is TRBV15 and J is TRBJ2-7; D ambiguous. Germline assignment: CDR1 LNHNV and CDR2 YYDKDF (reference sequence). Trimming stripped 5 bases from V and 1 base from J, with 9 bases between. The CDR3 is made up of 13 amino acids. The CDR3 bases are TGTGCCACCAGCGCAGACTCGTCCTACGAGCAGTACGTC. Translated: CATSADSSYEQYV.

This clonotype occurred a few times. CDR3 residues: CASSLARLANTEAFF. CDR3 DNA: TGTGCCAGCAGCTTAGCCCGATTAGCTAACACTGAAGCTTTCTTT. The chain joins TRBV7-8 to TRBJ1-1; D remains ambiguous. Germline V gene data show CDR1 as SGHVS and CDR2 as FQNEAQ. This CDR3 is 15 amino acids long. Trimming left V 0 bases short and J 2 bases short, with 10 bases between.

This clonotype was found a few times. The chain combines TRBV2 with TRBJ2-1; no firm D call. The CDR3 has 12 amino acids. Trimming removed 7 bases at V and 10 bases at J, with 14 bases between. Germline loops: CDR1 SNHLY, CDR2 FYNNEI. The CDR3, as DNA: TGTGCCAGCACCCTGTCCCCCGTCGAGCAGTTCTTC. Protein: CASTLSPVEQFF. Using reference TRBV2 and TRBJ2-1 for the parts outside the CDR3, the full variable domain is EPEVTQTPSHQVTQMGQEVILRCVPISNHLYFYWYRQILGQKVEFLVSFYNNEISEKSEIFDDQFSVERPDGSNFTLKIRSTKLEDSAMYFCASTLSPVEQFFGPGTRLTVL.

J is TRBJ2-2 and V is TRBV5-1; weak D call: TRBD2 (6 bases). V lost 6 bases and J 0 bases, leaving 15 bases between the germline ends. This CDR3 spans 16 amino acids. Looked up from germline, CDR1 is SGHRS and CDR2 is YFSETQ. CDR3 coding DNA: TGCGCCAGCACCGCCTGGGCTAGCGCGAACACCGGGGAGCTGTTTTTT. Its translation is CASTAWASANTGELFF.

CDR3: CASSPESSWNTGELFF. CDR3 in DNA: TGTGCCAGCTCACCAGAGTCCAGCTGGAACACCGGGGAGCTGTTTTTT. The chain links TRBV18 to TRBJ2-2; D gene uncertain. CDR3 size: 16 residues. V gave up 2 bases and J gave up 1 base, with 11 bases separating them. Germline V gene data show CDR1 as KGHSH and CDR2 as LQKENI. The full variable domain, with the rest looked up from reference TRBV18 and TRBJ2-2, is NAGVMQNPRHLVRRRGQEARLRCSPMKGHSHVYWYRQLPEEGLKFMVYLQKENIIDESGMPKERFSAEFPKEGPSILRIQQVVRGDSAAYFCASSPESSWNTGELFFGEGSRLTVL.

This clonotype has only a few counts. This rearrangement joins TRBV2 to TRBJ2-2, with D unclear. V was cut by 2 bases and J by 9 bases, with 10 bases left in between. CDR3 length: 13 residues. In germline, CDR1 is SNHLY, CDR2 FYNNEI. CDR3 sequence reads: CASSESRIRELFF. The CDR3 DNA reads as TGTGCCAGCAGTGAATCAAGGATCCGGGAGCTGTTTTTT. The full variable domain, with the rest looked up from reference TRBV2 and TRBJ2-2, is EPEVTQTPSHQVTQMGQEVILRCVPISNHLYFYWYRQILGQKVEFLVSFYNNEISEKSEIFDDQFSVERPDGSNFTLKIRSTKLEDSAMYFCASSESRIRELFFGEGSRLTVL.

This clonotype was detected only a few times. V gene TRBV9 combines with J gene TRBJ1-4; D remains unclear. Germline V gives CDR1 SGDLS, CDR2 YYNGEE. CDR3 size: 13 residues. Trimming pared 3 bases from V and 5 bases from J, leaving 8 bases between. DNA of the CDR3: TGTGCCAGCAGCGCCTCCTCAAATGAAAAACTGTTTTTT. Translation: CASSASSNEKLFF.

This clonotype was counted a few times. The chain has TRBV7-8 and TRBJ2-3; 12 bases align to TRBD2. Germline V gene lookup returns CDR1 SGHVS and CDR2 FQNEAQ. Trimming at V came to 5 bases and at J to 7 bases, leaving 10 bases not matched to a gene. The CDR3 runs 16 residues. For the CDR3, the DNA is TGTGCCAGCAGCGAGACTAGCGGGAGAGTTGAGAATACGCAGTATTTT. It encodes CASSETSGRVENTQYF.

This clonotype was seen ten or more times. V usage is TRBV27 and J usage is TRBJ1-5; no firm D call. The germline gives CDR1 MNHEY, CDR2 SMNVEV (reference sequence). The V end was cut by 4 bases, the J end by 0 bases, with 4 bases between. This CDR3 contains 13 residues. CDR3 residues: CASSWNSNQPQHF. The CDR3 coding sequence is TGTGCCAGCAGTTGGAATAGCAATCAGCCCCAGCATTTT.